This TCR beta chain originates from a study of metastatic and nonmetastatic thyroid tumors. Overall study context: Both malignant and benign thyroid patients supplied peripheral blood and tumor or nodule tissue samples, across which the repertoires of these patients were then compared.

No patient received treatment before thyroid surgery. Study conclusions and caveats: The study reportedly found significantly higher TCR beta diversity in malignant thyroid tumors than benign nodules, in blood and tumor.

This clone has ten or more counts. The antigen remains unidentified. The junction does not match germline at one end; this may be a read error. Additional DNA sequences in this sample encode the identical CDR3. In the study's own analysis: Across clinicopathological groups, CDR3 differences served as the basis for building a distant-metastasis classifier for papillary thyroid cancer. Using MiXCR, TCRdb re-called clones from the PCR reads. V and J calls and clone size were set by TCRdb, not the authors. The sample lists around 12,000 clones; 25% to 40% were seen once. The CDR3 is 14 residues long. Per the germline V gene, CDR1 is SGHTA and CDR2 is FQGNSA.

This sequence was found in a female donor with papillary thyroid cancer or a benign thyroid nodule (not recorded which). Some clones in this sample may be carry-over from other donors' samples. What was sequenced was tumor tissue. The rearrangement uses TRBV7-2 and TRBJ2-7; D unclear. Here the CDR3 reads CASSLDTNFYEQYF. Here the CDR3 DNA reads TGCGCCAGCAGCTTAGATACGAATTTCTACGAGCAGTACTTC. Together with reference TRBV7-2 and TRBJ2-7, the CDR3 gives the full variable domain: GAGVSQSPSNKVTEKGKDVELRCDPISGHTALYWYRQSLGQGLEFLIYFQGNSAPDKSGLPSDRFSAERTGGSVSTLTIQRTQQEDSAVYLCASSLDTNFYEQYFGPGTRLTVT.